A few counts support the clone carrying this TCR beta chain. Its matching antigen is unknown. A sample-barcoded 5' primer and a J-beta primer mix were used in a second PCR of roughly 6 to 12 cycles. TCRdb re-called the 5' RACE reads through MiXCR, storing one row per CDR3 protein. The profile shows about 1.8 million distinct CDR3 sequences, around half of them singletons. These data belong to a study of blood T cells in healthy people across ages. The study's findings and limits: There were more naive CD4+ cells and higher diversity in long-lived donors than in aged donors.

This CDR3 comprises 12 residues. Germline V CDR1 and CDR2: DFQATT, SNEGSKA (reference sequence). V lost 4 bases, J lost 2 bases, and 9 bases lay in between. The sequencing sample was made of blood. The V gene is TRBV20-1, the J gene TRBJ2-7, with D perhaps matching TRBD1 or TRBD2 (5 bases each). The clonotype originates from a woman between 40 and 50 years old in good health. CDR3 DNA sequence: TGCAGTGCTAAGGTGGGGGCCTACGAGCAGTACTTC. It codes for CSAKVGAYEQYF.